Each of the 21 T cell receptor beta chains below was sequenced from the same sample in a study of shared clonotypes between healthy human individuals. TCRdb keeps only in-frame clones here, not all; method: immunoSEQ multiplex PCR. The sample lists around 2.5 million clones, roughly 93% occurring once. The specimen sequenced was naive CD4+ T cells from PBMCs. Subset denoted: CD45RA+ positively selected. The origin of the receptors is a man between 18 and 29 years old in good health. Some clones in this sample may be carry-over from other donors' samples.

The gene calls are TRBV6-6 and TRBJ2-7; D is unclear. V was trimmed by 0 bases and J by 3 bases, leaving 3 bases between them. Germline CDR1 is MNHNY and CDR2 is SVGAGI (reference sequence). This CDR3 has 12 amino acids. The CDR3 sequence is CASSYSDYEQYF. DNA for the CDR3: TGTGCCAGCAGTTACTCTGACTACGAGCAGTACTTC.

The rearrangement uses TRBV28 and TRBJ2-5, with D possibly being TRBD2 (6 bases). The ends were cut back, 1 base at V and 2 bases at J, with 14 bases in the middle. CDR1 is MDHEN and CDR2 is SYDVKM in the germline V gene. The CDR3 has 16 amino acids. CDR3 coding DNA: TGTGCCAGCAGTTTATATAGGAGGGCCCGACAAGAGACCCAGTACTTC. This encodes CASSLYRRARQETQYF.

In its sample, this clone was seen a few times. The chain is built from TRBV4-1 and TRBJ1-5; TRBD1 is a possible D gene (6 bases). V was trimmed by 0 bases and J by 5 bases, leaving 17 bases between them. The CDR3 runs to 17 residues. CDR1 and CDR2 (germline): MGHRA, YSYEKL. The CDR3 sequence is CASSQDGRTVGDQPQHF. In DNA, the CDR3 is TGCGCCAGCAGCCAAGATGGGAGGACAGTAGGGGATCAGCCCCAGCATTTT.

CDR3 loop: CASSVRMVTRGTGGTEAFF. The CDR3 nucleotides are TGTGCCAGCAGTGTTAGGATGGTAACCCGGGGGACAGGAGGCACTGAAGCTTTCTTT. V and J are TRBV2 and TRBJ1-1; 8 bases align to TRBD1. The CDR3 covers 19 residues. V gave up 4 bases and J gave up 4 bases; unmatched junction bases: 20. Germline V lookup: CDR1 SNHLY, CDR2 FYNNEI.

This clone was detected only a few times. The sample carries other DNA sequences with the same CDR3. This chain links TRBV7-2 with TRBJ2-3; D call uncertain. The ends were cut back, 1 base at V and 4 bases at J, with 3 bases in the middle. The germline V gene encodes CDR1 SGHTA and CDR2 FQGNSA. The CDR3 runs 12 residues. The chain's CDR3 is CASSLVADTQYF. For the CDR3, the DNA is TGTGCCAGCAGCTTAGTGGCAGATACGCAGTATTTT.

The chain employs TRBV5-6 and TRBJ2-7, with a possible D match to TRBD2 (5 bases). This CDR3 is built from 13 residues. Per the germline V gene, CDR1 is SGHDT and CDR2 is YYEEEE. Trimming took off 3 bases at V and 3 bases at J, with 10 bases between the two ends. CDR3 sequence: CASSWRRSYEQYF. CDR3 DNA: TGTGCCAGCAGCTGGCGGAGGAGCTACGAGCAGTACTTC.

The chain employs TRBV9 and TRBJ1-5, with TRBD1 identical over 8 bases. Germline CDR1 SGDLS, CDR2 YYNGEE. V lost 3 bases to trimming and J lost 12 bases; unmatched junction nucleotides: 11. There are 14 residues in the CDR3. CDR3 DNA sequence: TGTGCCAGCAGCGCCACTTGGGACAGGTCGGTCCAGCATTTT. The encoded protein is CASSATWDRSVQHF.

The V gene is TRBV27, the J gene TRBJ2-4; no firm D call. Germline loops: CDR1 MNHEY, CDR2 SMNVEV (reference sequence). CDR3 length: 13 residues. V dropped 8 bases and J dropped 5 bases, with 13 bases sitting between them. Here the CDR3 DNA reads TGTGCCAGCGCAACGGACCGCCAAAACATTCAGTACTTC. Protein sequence: CASATDRQNIQYF.

The rearrangement uses TRBV5-1 and TRBJ2-3, with 7 nucleotides matching TRBD2. The CDR3 has 14 amino acids. The junction had 9 bases not matched to a gene; V was cut back by 5 bases and J by 6 bases. The germline gives CDR1 SGHRS, CDR2 YFSETQ. The CDR3 protein is CASSPGGLKDTQYF. The CDR3 coding sequence is TGCGCCAGCAGTCCCGGGGGGTTAAAGGATACGCAGTATTTT.

The chain uses TRBV6-5 and TRBJ1-1, with D uncertain. Trimming pared 0 bases from V and 3 bases from J, leaving 11 bases between. This CDR3 is built from 15 residues. CDR1 MNHEY and CDR2 SVGAGI come from the germline V gene. The DNA of the CDR3 is TGTGCCAGCAGTTACTCGGTGCAAGTGGACACTGAAGCTTTCTTT. Amino acids: CASSYSVQVDTEAFF.

The genes are TRBV28 and TRBJ1-2, with unresolved D. The germline gives CDR1 MDHEN, CDR2 SYDVKM. Trimming cost V 9 bases and J 1 base, with 12 bases left between them. The CDR3 consists of 13 residues. The CDR3 nucleotides are TGTGCCAGTCTGACTCGACATAACTATGGCTACACCTTC. As protein: CASLTRHNYGYTF.

This clone was seen only a few times. Other DNA sequences within the sample encode an identical CDR3. The chain uses TRBV5-1 and TRBJ2-2; D is unresolved. CDR1 and CDR2 (germline): SGHRS, YFSETQ. The CDR3 length is 14 residues. V was trimmed by 3 bases and J by 2 bases, leaving 8 bases between them. The DNA of the CDR3 is TGCGCCAGCAGCTCGAGCGCTAACACCGGGGAGCTGTTTTTT. Protein product: CASSSSANTGELFF. Complete variable domain (other parts from reference TRBV5-1 and TRBJ2-2): KAGVTQTPRYLIKTRGQQVTLSCSPISGHRSVSWYQQTPGQGLQFLFEYFSETQRNKGNFPGRFSGRQFSNSRSEMNVSTLELGDSALYLCASSSSANTGELFFGEGSRLTVL.

This clone turned up a few times. At the DNA level, this CDR3 is encoded by other sequences in the same sample as well. The chain combines TRBV5-1 with TRBJ1-1, with TRBD1 identical over 7 bases. V gave up 4 bases and J gave up 1 base; unmatched junction bases: 1. CDR3 size: 13 residues. CDR1 SGHRS and CDR2 YFSETQ come from the germline V gene. The CDR3 protein is CASSGTANTEAFF. In nucleotides, the CDR3 is TGCGCCAGCAGCGGGACAGCGAACACTGAAGCTTTCTTT.

The chain links TRBV5-1 to TRBJ1-6, with D possibly being TRBD1 (5 bases). With 0 bases removed from V and 6 bases from J, the gap between germline ends came to 13 bases. Germline V gene lookup returns CDR1 SGHRS and CDR2 YFSETQ. The CDR3 has 16 amino acids. The CDR3 loop reads CASSLAPQGGNSPLHF. The CDR3 DNA is TGCGCCAGCAGCTTGGCCCCCCAGGGAGGTAATTCACCCCTCCACTTT. The entire variable domain, with the rest obtained from reference TRBV5-1 and TRBJ1-6, is as follows: KAGVTQTPRYLIKTRGQQVTLSCSPISGHRSVSWYQQTPGQGLQFLFEYFSETQRNKGNFPGRFSGRQFSNSRSEMNVSTLELGDSALYLCASSLAPQGGNSPLHFGNGTRLTVT.

The chain joins TRBV28 to TRBJ2-7; 9 bases are shared with TRBD1. This CDR3 has 14 residues. V lost 7 bases, J lost 4 bases, and 8 bases stayed unmatched. In germline, CDR1 is MDHEN, CDR2 SYDVKM. The CDR3 here is CASTMGQGAYEQYF. CDR3 coding DNA: TGTGCCAGCACTATGGGACAGGGAGCATACGAGCAGTACTTC.

The chain employs TRBV27 and TRBJ1-2; D call uncertain. The CDR3 contains 12 residues. Germline V gene lookup returns CDR1 MNHEY and CDR2 SMNVEV (reference sequence). With 6 bases removed from V and 8 bases from J, the gap between germline ends came to 13 bases. CDR3 loop: CASSPGGYGYTF. In DNA, the CDR3 is TGTGCCAGCAGCCCTGGAGGGTACGGCTACACCTTC.

V usage is TRBV6-5 and J usage is TRBJ1-5; D ambiguous. Germline CDR1 reads MNHEY; CDR2 reads SVGAGI. This CDR3 region has 13 residues. Deletions cut 7 bases from V and 9 bases from J, with 16 bases between. CDR3 in amino acids: CASKVGVSWPQHF. CDR3 nucleotide sequence: TGTGCCAGCAAAGTCGGGGTGAGTTGGCCCCAGCATTTT.

V usage is TRBV5-1 and J usage is TRBJ2-5; 7 bases line up with TRBD1. The CDR3 length is 14 residues. V lost 2 bases, J lost 3 bases, and 4 bases stayed unmatched. Germline CDR1 is SGHRS and CDR2 is YFSETQ. The CDR3 DNA is TGCGCCAGCAGCTTTGGACAGGCCGAAGAGACCCAGTACTTC. Amino acids: CASSFGQAEETQYF.

The chain is built from TRBV5-1 and TRBJ1-5, with D hard to call. The CDR3 is 13 residues long. V gave up 5 bases and J gave up 7 bases, with 13 bases separating them. Germline CDR1 SGHRS, CDR2 YFSETQ. The CDR3 protein is CASRLDPDQPQHF. In DNA form, the CDR3 reads TGCGCCAGCAGACTCGACCCGGACCAGCCCCAGCATTTT. The full variable domain, its missing parts supplied by reference TRBV5-1 and TRBJ1-5, is KAGVTQTPRYLIKTRGQQVTLSCSPISGHRSVSWYQQTPGQGLQFLFEYFSETQRNKGNFPGRFSGRQFSNSRSEMNVSTLELGDSALYLCASRLDPDQPQHFGDGTRLSIL.

Only one count was recorded for this clone. The rearrangement uses TRBV7-9 and TRBJ2-1, with 7 bases lining up with TRBD1. J lost 4 bases, V lost 5 bases, and 11 bases had no gene match. CDR3 size: 16 residues. Germline CDR1 and CDR2: SEHNR and FQNEAQ (reference sequence). The CDR3 sequence is CASSPYTGTAYNEQFF. The CDR3 DNA is TGTGCCAGCAGCCCTTATACCGGGACAGCTTACAATGAGCAGTTCTTC.

This chain links TRBV10-3 with TRBJ2-1; tentatively, D is TRBD1 (6 bases). V dropped 6 bases and J dropped 5 bases, with 11 bases sitting between them. The CDR3 consists of 13 residues. CDR1 is ENHRY and CDR2 is SYGVKD in the germline V gene. The CDR3 DNA sequence: TGTGCCATCAGGGAGAGACAGGACAATGAGCAGTTCTTC. Its translation is CAIRERQDNEQFF.